This TCR beta chain emerged from a study of cytomegalovirus exposure and HLA in healthy donors. Study-wide points: TCR beta chain V- and J-gene trimming was linked, in a later analysis, to a missense variant in DCLRE1C.

Although they were nominally healthy when sampled, donors likely had unrecorded immune exposures. As concerns this clone: No antigen is known for it.

Per germline, CDR1 LNHDA and CDR2 SQIVND (reference sequence). This CDR3 has 12 residues. With 3 bases removed from V and 3 bases from J, the gap between germline ends came to 5 bases. Amplification used 60 Vbeta primers and 13 Jbeta primers. Data came from immunoSEQ multiplex PCR; TCRdb stores just in-frame clones and leaves some out. Of approximately 160,000 clones listed, approximately 84% are singletons. The origin of this receptor is a girl under 18 in good health and CMV-seropositive. The sequencing sample was made of PBMCs. The chain has TRBV19 and TRBJ1-1, with D unclear. The CDR3: CASSIPDTEAFF. The CDR3 nucleotides read TGTGCCAGTAGTATCCCCGACACTGAAGCTTTCTTT.